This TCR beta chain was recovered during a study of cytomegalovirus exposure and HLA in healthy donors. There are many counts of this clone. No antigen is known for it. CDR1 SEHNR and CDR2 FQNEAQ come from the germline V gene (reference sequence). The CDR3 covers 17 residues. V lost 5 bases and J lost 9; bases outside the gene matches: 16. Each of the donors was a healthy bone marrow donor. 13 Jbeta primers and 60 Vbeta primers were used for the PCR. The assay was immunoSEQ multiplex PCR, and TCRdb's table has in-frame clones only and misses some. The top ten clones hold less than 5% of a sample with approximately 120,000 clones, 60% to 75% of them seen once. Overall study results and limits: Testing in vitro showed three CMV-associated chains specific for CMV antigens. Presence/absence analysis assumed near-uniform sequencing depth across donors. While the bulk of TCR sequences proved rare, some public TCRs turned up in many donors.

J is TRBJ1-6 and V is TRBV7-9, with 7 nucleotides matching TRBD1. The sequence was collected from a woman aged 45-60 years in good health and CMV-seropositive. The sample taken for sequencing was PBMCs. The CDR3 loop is CASSNHDRQGSSSPLHF. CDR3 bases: TGTGCCAGCAGCAATCACGATCGACAGGGTAGTAGTTCACCCCTCCACTTT.